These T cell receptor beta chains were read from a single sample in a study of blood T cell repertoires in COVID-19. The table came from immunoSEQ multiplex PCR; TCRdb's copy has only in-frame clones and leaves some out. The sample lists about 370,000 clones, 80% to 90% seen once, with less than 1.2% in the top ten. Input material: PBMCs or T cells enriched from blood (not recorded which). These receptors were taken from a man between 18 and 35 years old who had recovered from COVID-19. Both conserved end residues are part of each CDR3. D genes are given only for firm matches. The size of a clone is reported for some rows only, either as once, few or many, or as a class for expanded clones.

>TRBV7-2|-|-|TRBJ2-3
CASSLGGFTDTQYF
TGTGCCAGCAGCTTAGGAGGATTCACAGATACGCAGTATTTT
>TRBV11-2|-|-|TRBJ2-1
CASSLPPSVSSYNEQFF
TGTGCCAGCAGCCTCCCCCCTAGCGTAAGCTCCTACAATGAGCAGTTCTTC
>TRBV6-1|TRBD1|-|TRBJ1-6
CASSETRQGNSPLHF
TGTGCCAGCAGTGAAACCCGACAGGGAAATTCACCCCTCCACTTT
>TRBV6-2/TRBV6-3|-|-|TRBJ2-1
CASSRGGTGTSYNEQFF
TGTGCCAGCAGCCGGGGGGGGACAGGGACCTCCTACAATGAGCAGTTCTTC
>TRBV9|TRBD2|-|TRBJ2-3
CASSEGLAGTDTQYF
TGTGCCAGCAGCGAGGGACTAGCGGGCACAGATACGCAGTATTTT
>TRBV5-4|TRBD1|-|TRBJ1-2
CASSPAGTANYGYTF
TGTGCCAGCAGCCCCGCCGGGACAGCTAACTATGGCTACACCTTC
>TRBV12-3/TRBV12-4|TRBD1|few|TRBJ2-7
CASMGQGVEQYF
TGTGCCAGCATGGGGCAGGGGGTCGAGCAGTACTTC
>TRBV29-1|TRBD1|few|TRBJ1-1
CSVVTGAVTEAFF
TGCAGCGTTGTTACAGGGGCGGTGACTGAAGCTTTCTTT
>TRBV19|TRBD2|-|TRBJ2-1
CASSRWGLAGGPDNEQFF
TGTGCCAGTAGTCGATGGGGACTAGCGGGAGGGCCGGATAATGAGCAGTTCTTC
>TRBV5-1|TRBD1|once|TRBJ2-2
CASSLAGTANTGELFF
TGCGCCAGCAGCTTAGCCGGGACAGCGAACACCGGGGAGCTGTTTTTT
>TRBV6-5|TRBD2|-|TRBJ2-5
CASSYSSAGKETQYF
TGTGCCAGCAGTTACTCCTCAGCGGGGAAAGAGACCCAGTACTTC
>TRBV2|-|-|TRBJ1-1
CASSDLGADTEAFF
TGTGCCAGCAGTGACCTTGGGGCTGACACTGAAGCTTTCTTT
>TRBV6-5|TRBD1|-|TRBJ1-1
CASSLTGADTEAFF
TGTGCCAGCAGTTTAACAGGGGCGGACACTGAAGCTTTCTTT
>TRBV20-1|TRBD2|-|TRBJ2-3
CSASRASGGYTDTQYF
TGCAGTGCTAGTAGGGCTAGCGGGGGGTATACAGATACGCAGTATTTT
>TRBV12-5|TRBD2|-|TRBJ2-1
CASGLGSGGADEQFF
TGTGCTAGTGGTTTGGGTAGCGGGGGGGCGGATGAGCAGTTCTTC
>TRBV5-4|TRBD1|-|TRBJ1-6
CASSHPGQGNSPLHF
TGTGCCAGCAGCCACCCGGGACAGGGGAATTCACCCCTCCACTTT
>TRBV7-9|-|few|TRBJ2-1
CASSLGATWDNEQFF
TGTGCCAGCAGCTTAGGCGCGACTTGGGACAATGAGCAGTTCTTC
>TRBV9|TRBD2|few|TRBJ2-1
CASTPWTSGSNEQFF
TGTGCCAGCACCCCTTGGACTAGCGGGAGCAATGAGCAGTTCTTC
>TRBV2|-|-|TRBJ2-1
CASGAGDFMGEEQFF
TGTGCCAGCGGGGCCGGGGACTTTATGGGAGAGGAGCAGTTCTTC
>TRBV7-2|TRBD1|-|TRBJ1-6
CASSLVGQGSSPLHF
TGTGCCAGCAGCTTAGTTGGACAGGGGAGTTCACCCCTCCACTTT
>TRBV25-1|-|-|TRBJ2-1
CASSELGGRTNNEQFF
TGTGCCAGCAGTGAACTCGGGGGACGGACCAACAATGAGCAGTTCTTC
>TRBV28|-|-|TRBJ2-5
CATSLPLWDNQETQYF
TGTGCCACATCCCTCCCGTTGTGGGACAATCAAGAGACCCAGTACTTC
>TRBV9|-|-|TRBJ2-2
CASSLLATNTGELFF
TGTGCCAGCTCCCTCTTAGCTACGAACACCGGGGAGCTGTTTTTT
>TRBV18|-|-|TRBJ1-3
CASSPVTFFPRSGNTIYF
TGTGCCAGCTCACCGGTTACATTTTTTCCCCGCTCTGGAAACACCATATATTTT
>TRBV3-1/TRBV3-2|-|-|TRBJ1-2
CASSHGFGYTF
TGTGCCAGCAGCCACGGGTTTGGCTACACCTTC
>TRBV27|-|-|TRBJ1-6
CASRGGVTYNSPLHF
TGTGCCAGCAGGGGAGGGGTTACCTATAATTCACCCCTCCACTTT
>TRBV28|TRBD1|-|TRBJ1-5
CASSLSEKRDRGKDQPQHF
TGTGCCAGCAGTTTATCCGAGAAGAGGGACAGGGGAAAGGATCAGCCCCAGCATTTT
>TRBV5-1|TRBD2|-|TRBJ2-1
CASSFTAGGGNEQFF
TGCGCCAGCAGCTTTACGGCGGGGGGAGGAAATGAGCAGTTCTTC
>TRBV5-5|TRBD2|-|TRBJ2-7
CASSAGLFNYEQYF
TGTGCCAGCAGCGCGGGACTATTTAACTACGAGCAGTACTTC
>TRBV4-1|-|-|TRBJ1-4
CASSQETGDTEKLFF
TGCGCCAGCAGCCAAGAAACAGGCGACACTGAAAAACTGTTTTTT
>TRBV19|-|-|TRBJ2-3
CASSPSLGGTDTQYF
TGTGCCAGTAGTCCATCCCTGGGCGGCACAGATACGCAGTATTTT
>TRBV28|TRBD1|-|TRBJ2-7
CASLDRGVGEQYF
TGTGCCAGCCTCGACAGGGGGGTAGGGGAGCAGTACTTC
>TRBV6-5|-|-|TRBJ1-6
CASQSNSPLHF
TGTGCCAGCCAGTCGAATTCACCCCTCCACTTT
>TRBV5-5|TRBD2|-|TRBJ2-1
CASSPSGVLFF
TGTGCCAGCAGCCCTAGCGGGGTGCTGTTCTTC
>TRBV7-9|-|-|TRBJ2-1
CASSLGAGSPEQFF
TGTGCCAGCAGCTTAGGGGCAGGATCCCCTGAGCAGTTCTTC
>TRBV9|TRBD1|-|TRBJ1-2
CASSARGQFLFNYGYTF
TGTGCCAGCAGCGCTCGGGGACAGTTCCTCTTTAACTATGGCTACACCTTC
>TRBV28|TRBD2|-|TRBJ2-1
CASSPRGLREAGNEQFF
TGTGCCAGCAGTCCTCGTGGCCTCAGGGAAGCGGGGAATGAGCAGTTCTTC
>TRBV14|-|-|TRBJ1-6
CASSPLSSYNSPLHF
TGTGCCAGCAGCCCCCTAAGCTCCTATAATTCACCCCTCCACTTT
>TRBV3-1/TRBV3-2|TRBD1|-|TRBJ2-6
CASSQDQWGQAKGSGANVLTF
TGTGCCAGCAGCCAAGATCAATGGGGACAGGCTAAGGGCTCTGGGGCCAACGTCCTGACTTTC
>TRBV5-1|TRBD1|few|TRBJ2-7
CASSWTGGGRDEQYF
TGCGCCAGCAGCTGGACAGGGGGTGGTCGAGACGAGCAGTACTTC